This T cell receptor (beta chain) appears in the sequencing data of a study of T cell changes during pregnancy in multiple sclerosis. Using immunoSEQ multiplex PCR, the repertoire was profiled, and TCRdb retains in-frame clones only, with some absent. This sample has under 80,000 clones, with just over 90% found just once. CDR1 and CDR2 from the germline V gene are SEHNR and FQNEAQ (reference sequence). The CDR3 length is 13 residues. Trimming cost V 7 bases and J 5 bases; bases outside gene matches: 6. V usage is TRBV7-9 and J usage is TRBJ2-7; TRBD1 agrees at 9 bases. The sample here was peripheral blood, taken in the second trimester of pregnancy. The clonotype originates from a female donor with multiple sclerosis, enrolled in a pregnancy study. CDR3 sequence (DNA): TGTGCCAGCACCACGGGACAGGGAAACGAGCAGTACTTC. It is translated as CASTTGQGNEQYF. The full variable domain, its missing parts supplied by reference TRBV7-9 and TRBJ2-7, is DTGVSQNPRHKITKRGQNVTFRCDPISEHNRLYWYRQTLGQGPEFLTYFQNEAQLEKSRLLSDRFSAERPKGSFSTLEIQRTEQGDSAMYLCASTTGQGNEQYFGPGTRLTVT.